This T cell receptor beta chain emerged from a study of graft-versus-host responses after intestinal transplantation. Study-level information: Recipients got multivisceral, liver-intestinal, or isolated intestinal transplants. All of the recipients had induction that used anti-thymocyte globulin, then tacrolimus and steroids for two to four years.

Unmatched junction bases numbered 6, after V lost 2 bases and J lost 6 bases. The CDR3 extends over 14 amino acids. CDR1 and CDR2 from the germline V gene are GTSNPN and SVGIG (reference sequence). Findings and caveats of the study: Individuals who had graft-donor T cell macrochimerism had allografts that showed high graft-versus-host to host-versus-graft clonal ratios.

Sequencing used immunoSEQ multiplex PCR; TCRdb keeps in-frame clones, though not all of them. The data hold 75,000 to 100,000 clones, with roughly nine tenths observed a single time. Turning to this clone: Its antigen is unknown.

The sequence came from a human donor who received an intestinal transplant. The chain employs TRBV30 and TRBJ1-5; 8 positions match TRBD1. Here the sequenced sample was unstimulated CD4+ T cells sorted from spleen or lymph node cells, taken before intestinal transplant. In nucleotides, the CDR3 is TGTGCCTGGAGTCTCACAGGGGGATCTCAGCCCCAGCATTTT. Translated, it gives CAWSLTGGSQPQHF.